This T cell receptor beta chain is drawn from a study of cytomegalovirus exposure and HLA in healthy donors. Study-wide results and caveats: Sequence variants that were highly shared formed a cluster that was likely a sequencing artifact. The later analysis indicated that the majority of CMV-associated TCR beta chains appeared HLA-restricted.

Both 60 Vbeta primers and 13 Jbeta primers went into the PCR. The protocol was immunoSEQ multiplex PCR, while the TCRdb copy is restricted to in-frame clones and leaves out a portion. The table records about 160,000 clones, 60% to 85% of them present only once. V lost 1 base and J lost 8; bases outside the gene matches: 9. The CDR3 has 15 residues. Germline V gene data show CDR1 as MNHNS and CDR2 as SASEGT. This clone was detected many times. The antigen is not known. This sequence joins TRBV6-1 and TRBJ2-3; TRBD1 agrees at 7 bases. Sequencing used PBMCs. This receptor was identified in a male donor in good health and CMV-seropositive. Written as DNA, the CDR3 is TGTGCCAGCAGTGAAGAAGGGGGCGCCAGCGGTACGCAGTATTTT. It codes for CASSEEGGASGTQYF.